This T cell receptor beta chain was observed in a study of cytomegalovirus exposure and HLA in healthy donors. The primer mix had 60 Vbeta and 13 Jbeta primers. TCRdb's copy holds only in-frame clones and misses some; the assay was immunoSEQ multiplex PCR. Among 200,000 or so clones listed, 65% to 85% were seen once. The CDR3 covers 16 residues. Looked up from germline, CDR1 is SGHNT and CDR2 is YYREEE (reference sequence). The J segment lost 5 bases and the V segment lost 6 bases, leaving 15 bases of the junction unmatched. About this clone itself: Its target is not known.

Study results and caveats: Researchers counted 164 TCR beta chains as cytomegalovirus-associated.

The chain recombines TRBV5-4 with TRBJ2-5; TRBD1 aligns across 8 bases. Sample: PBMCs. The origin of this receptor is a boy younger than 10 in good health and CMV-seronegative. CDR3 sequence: CASTPKQGDRTETQYF. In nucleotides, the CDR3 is TGTGCCAGCACCCCGAAACAGGGGGACCGTACGGAGACCCAGTACTTC.